These 7 T cell receptor beta chains were all obtained from the same sample, sequenced in a study of regulatory T cells in long-lasting Graves disease. Time point noted: persistent/refractory GD, antithyroid drugs over 5 years with positive TRAb. RNA extracted from PBMCs served as the sequencing template. iRepertoire HTBI primers and Arm-PCR of CDR3 regions built TCR beta libraries. TCRdb recomputed calls from the multiplex PCR reads with MiXCR, one row per CDR3 protein. Of roughly 500,000 distinct CDR3 sequences in the sample, about 22% were seen once. This specimen was peripheral blood mononuclear cells (PBMCs), taken when the disease was refractory, from a patient treated with antithyroid drugs. The receptor set was obtained from a female donor with Graves disease.

This clonotype was seen repeatedly, ten times or more. This rearrangement joins TRBV12-3 or TRBV12-4 to TRBJ1-5, with 7 bases lining up with TRBD1. Unmatched junction bases numbered 5, after V lost 6 bases and J lost 0 bases. The CDR3 loop spans 15 amino acids. The CDR3 DNA reads as TGTGCCAGCAGCCAAACAGGGGATAGCAATCAGCCCCAGCATTTT. It yields the protein CASSQTGDSNQPQHF.

This clonotype has ten or more counts. The chain carries TRBV6-2 or TRBV6-3 and TRBJ1-5; a weak D match, TRBD1 (6 bases). V was shortened by 0 bases and J by 11 bases, with 17 bases between the two germline ends. Germline V gene data show CDR1 as MNHEY and CDR2 as SVGEGT. The CDR3 runs to 15 residues. DNA for the CDR3: TGTGCCAGCAGTTACTCGATCGGGGGCGATGGGACCCAGCATTTT. Translating it yields CASSYSIGGDGTQHF.

The sample holds many counts of this clonotype. The chain uses TRBV28 and TRBJ2-7, with TRBD1 identical over 7 bases. Trimming at V came to 6 bases and at J to 3 bases, leaving 5 bases not matched to a gene. Looked up from germline, CDR1 is MDHEN and CDR2 is SYDVKM. There are 13 residues in the CDR3. CDR3 coding DNA: TGTGCCAGCAGCCCGGGACAGTTCTACGAGCAGTACTTC. This sequence encodes CASSPGQFYEQYF.

This clonotype was seen a few times. This chain joins TRBV20-1 and TRBJ1-5; D not certain. Germline loops: CDR1 DFQATT, CDR2 SNEGSKA (reference sequence). The CDR3 covers 11 residues. V was clipped by 3 bases and J by 9 bases, with 9 bases between them. The CDR3 here is CSASGVGPQHF. The DNA for the CDR3 is TGCAGTGCTAGTGGGGTAGGGCCCCAGCATTTT.

This clonotype showed up many times. CDR3 in DNA: TGTGCCAGTAGGGAAGGGGGCAAACAAGAGACCCAGTACTTC. This codes for CASREGGKQETQYF. The rearrangement uses TRBV6-2 or TRBV6-3 and TRBJ2-5, with 7 bases that match TRBD1. CDR1 and CDR2 (germline): MNHEY, SVGEGT. After removal of 9 bases from V and 2 bases from J, the junction contained 9 bases not matched to a gene. This CDR3 has 14 residues.

This clonotype was detected ten times or more. The V gene is TRBV12-3 or TRBV12-4, the J gene TRBJ2-2, with no clear D. This CDR3 comprises 16 residues. V was clipped by 2 bases and J by 1 base, with 11 bases between them. Here the CDR3 DNA reads TGTGCCAGCAGTTTAAGTGACACGGTGAACACCGGGGAGCTGTTTTTT. Translated, it gives CASSLSDTVNTGELFF.

The rearrangement uses TRBV29-1 and TRBJ2-3, with D possibly matching TRBD1 (6 bases). CDR1 is SQVTM, CDR2 ANQGSEA, per germline. The V gene lost 5 bases and the J gene lost 4 bases, with 10 bases spanning the gap. The CDR3 covers 12 residues. CDR3 amino acids: CSVFRQADTQYF. The CDR3 nucleotides read TGCAGCGTTTTCCGACAGGCAGATACGCAGTATTTT.